This T cell receptor (beta chain) was profiled in a study of PD-1 blockade in classical Hodgkin lymphoma. The V end lost 1 base, the J end lost 0 bases, and 14 bases lay between the germline ends. In germline, CDR1 is SGDLS, CDR2 YYNGEE. The CDR3 consists of 17 residues. Time point given: cycle 4 day 1 (C4D1), after 6 weeks of nivolumab. Relapses following autologous stem cell transplantation were seen in all patients, with brentuximab vedotin exposure varying. Note on this clone: Antigen specificity is unknown.

Findings and limits, study-wide: Nivolumab initiated under 1 year post-ASCT led to patient exclusion. Healthy donors reportedly exceeded newly diagnosed patients in baseline TCR diversity.

Only in-frame clones appear in the TCRdb table, and some are missing; sequencing was by immunoSEQ multiplex PCR. The profile covers over 15,000 clones, with around two thirds appearing a single time and approximately 8% taken by the ten largest. The source is a human donor with classical Hodgkin lymphoma. This sequence joins TRBV9 and TRBJ1-3, with a tentative D call TRBD1 (5 bases). This specimen was peripheral blood mononuclear cells (PBMCs), taken before the fourth cycle of nivolumab. CDR3 sequence: CASSVNRDGRSGNTIYF. The CDR3 nucleotides read TGTGCCAGCAGCGTAAACCGGGACGGACGCTCTGGAAACACCATATATTTT.